The 28 T cell receptor beta chains below come from one sample, sequenced in a study of CD8 T cells in ankylosing spondylitis (dated by TCRdb to about 2017). Libraries came from 5' RACE. TCRdb records Illumina HiSeq 2500 as the sequencer. Clones were called with MiXCR by TCRdb after fastp trimmed the public reads at Q25, and only in-frame beta chains were retained. Merged by CDR3 protein, the rows form single entries marked with the most common genes and DNA. Within this sample are some 90,000 distinct CDR3 sequences, with around 26% of them counted one time only. The ten biggest clones cover nearly 60% of the sample. Sequenced material: blood, either unsorted or a sorted T cell fraction (not recorded which). Every receptor here comes from a male donor with ankylosing spondylitis or in good health (not recorded which).

The chain is built from TRBV15 and TRBJ2-7, with 9 bases aligning to TRBD2. Per the germline V gene, CDR1 is LNHNV and CDR2 is YYDKDF (reference sequence). V was clipped by 1 base and J by 4 bases; unmatched bases: 5. This CDR3 has 15 residues. The CDR3 region has the DNA TGTGCCACCAGCAGAGTGTTAGCGGGAGAGTACGAGCAGTACTTC. It codes for CATSRVLAGEYEQYF.

This chain joins TRBV20-1 and TRBJ1-5; D gene unclear. The V end lost 5 bases, the J end lost 0 bases, and 5 bases lay between the germline ends. This CDR3 spans 12 amino acids. Germline V gene sequence: CDR1 DFQATT, CDR2 SNEGSKA (reference sequence). CDR3 bases: TGCAGTGCTTTTTCTAGCAATCAGCCCCAGCATTTT. Its protein product is CSAFSSNQPQHF.

The chain combines TRBV7-6 with TRBJ2-3; 11 bases are a match to TRBD2. From germline, CDR1 is SGHVS and CDR2 FNYEAQ. The CDR3 has 18 residues. V trimming: 5 bases; J trimming: 2 bases; junction bases outside the gene matches: 12. In DNA, the CDR3 is TGTGCCAGCAGCCCCATCCCCGGGACTAGCGGATACACAGATACGCAGTATTTT. It is translated as CASSPIPGTSGYTDTQYF. The full variable domain, in which reference TRBV7-6 and TRBJ2-3 provide the parts outside the CDR3, is GAGVSQSPRYKVTKRGQDVALRCDPISGHVSLYWYRQALGQGPEFLTYFNYEAQQDKSGLPNDRFSAERPEGSISTLTIQRTEQRDSAMYRCASSPIPGTSGYTDTQYFGPGTRLTVL.

This clonotype was picked up a small number of times. The CDR3 sequence: CSARTDRGVGDTQYF. For the CDR3, the DNA is TGCAGTGCTAGAACAGACAGGGGAGTGGGAGATACGCAGTATTTT. V is TRBV20-1 and J is TRBJ2-3; 8 nucleotides line up with TRBD1. Trimming at V came to 2 bases and at J to 5 bases, leaving 9 bases not matched to a gene. CDR1 and CDR2 (germline): DFQATT, SNEGSKA (reference sequence). The CDR3 is made up of 15 amino acids.

This clonotype was seen a few times. The chain is built from TRBV4-1 and TRBJ2-1; possible D gene TRBD2, 6 bases. Trimming took 1 base from V and 7 from J, leaving 14 bases between them. The CDR3 runs 15 residues. Germline values: CDR1 MGHRA, CDR2 YSYEKL. CDR3 amino acids: CASSQGGTRYNEQFF. DNA for the CDR3: TGCGCCAGCAGCCAAGGAGGGACTCGCTATAATGAGCAGTTCTTC.

A few counts support this clonotype. This sequence joins TRBV3-1 and TRBJ1-5; D unclear. CDR1 LGHDT and CDR2 YNNKEL come from the germline V gene (reference sequence). Trimming cost V 0 bases and J 9 bases, with 6 bases left between them. The CDR3 has 12 amino acids. The CDR3 DNA follows: TGTGCCAGCAGCCAAGAAAAGGGGCCCCAGCATTTT. Residues: CASSQEKGPQHF.

The chain is built from TRBV19 and TRBJ1-1; D not resolved. The CDR3 has 12 amino acids. CDR1 and CDR2 (germline): LNHDA, SQIVND (reference sequence). With 7 bases removed from V and 7 bases from J, the gap between germline ends came to 13 bases. The CDR3 DNA reads TGTGCCAGTACTGTACAGAGCGATGAAGCTTTCTTT. This codes for CASTVQSDEAFF.

This clonotype was seen a few times. The CDR3 region has the DNA TGTGCCAGCAGTTTATTAGGGAGGGCCTCCTACAATGAGCAGTTCTTC. It codes for CASSLLGRASYNEQFF. The genes are TRBV27 and TRBJ2-1; TRBD2 matches at 7 bases. This CDR3 comprises 16 residues. V shed 1 base and J 0 bases; nucleotides not matched to a gene: 3. Germline V gene lookup returns CDR1 MNHEY and CDR2 SMNVEV (reference sequence).

The table lists this clonotype with a few counts. The chain links TRBV5-1 to TRBJ1-5; TRBD1 matches 8 bases. Trimming removed 0 bases from V and 2 bases from J; junction bases left unmatched: 7. CDR3 length: 17 residues. Germline CDR1 reads SGHRS; CDR2 reads YFSETQ. CDR3 sequence (DNA): TGCGCCAGCAGCTTGGAGGGCACAGGGGGTGGCAATCAGCCCCAGCATTTT. It translates to CASSLEGTGGGNQPQHF.

V and J are TRBV7-6 and TRBJ2-2; TRBD2 matches 7 bases. Germline V gene data show CDR1 as SGHVS and CDR2 as FNYEAQ. J was trimmed by 15 bases and V by 0 bases; bases with no gene match: 22. There are 18 residues in the CDR3. For the CDR3, the DNA is TGTGCCAGCAGCTTAGCTCTAAGGGCGGGAGTCTCATCCAAAGGGGTGTTTTTT. Translation: CASSLALRAGVSSKGVFF.

The chain has TRBV12-3 or TRBV12-4 and TRBJ1-5; no clear D. The length of the CDR3 is 13 residues. The V end was cut by 6 bases, the J end by 3 bases, with 9 bases between. The CDR3 loop reads CASRTGPNQPQHF. DNA for the CDR3: TGTGCCAGCAGAACCGGGCCCAATCAGCCCCAGCATTTT.

The chain links TRBV5-1 to TRBJ2-1; unclear D gene. V lost 7 bases and J 5 bases, leaving 13 bases between the germline ends. Germline CDR1 is SGHRS and CDR2 is YFSETQ. CDR3 size: 13 residues. The CDR3 DNA reads TGCGCCAGCTCTGTAGGCCCGGACAATGAGCAGTTCTTC. Protein: CASSVGPDNEQFF. The variable domain in full, with the rest retrieved from reference TRBV5-1 and TRBJ2-1, is KAGVTQTPRYLIKTRGQQVTLSCSPISGHRSVSWYQQTPGQGLQFLFEYFSETQRNKGNFPGRFSGRQFSNSRSEMNVSTLELGDSALYLCASSVGPDNEQFFGPGTRLTVL.

This clonotype has more than one count but fewer than ten. This sequence joins TRBV7-9 and TRBJ2-1; D unresolved. The V gene lost 2 bases and the J gene lost 3 bases, with 5 bases spanning the gap. This CDR3 region has 13 residues. Germline lookup yields CDR1 SEHNR and CDR2 FQNEAQ (reference sequence). The DNA for the CDR3 is TGTGCCAGCAGCTTACTGGACTACAATGAGCAGTTCTTC. Encoded protein: CASSLLDYNEQFF.

CDR3 in amino acids: CASSSMPPTVNTEAFF. The CDR3 bases are TGCGCCAGCAGCTCCATGCCCCCCACAGTGAACACTGAAGCTTTCTTT. V usage is TRBV5-1 and J usage is TRBJ1-1; D unresolved. This CDR3 region has 16 residues. Germline CDR1 reads SGHRS; CDR2 reads YFSETQ. V shed 3 bases and J shed 0 bases, with 15 bases lying between them.

The chain recombines TRBV4-1 with TRBJ2-1; D call uncertain. Germline loops: CDR1 MGHRA, CDR2 YSYEKL. CDR3 length: 16 amino acids. Trimming shortened V by 0 bases and J by 7 bases, and 16 bases separated the two germline ends. The CDR3 nucleotides read TGCGCCAGCAGCCAAGAGGTCCGTACTCTGGGGAATGAGCAGTTCTTC. It specifies CASSQEVRTLGNEQFF.

V usage is TRBV20-1 and J usage is TRBJ2-2; TRBD2 matches at 8 bases. CDR1 DFQATT and CDR2 SNEGSKA come from the germline V gene (reference sequence). With V trimmed by 6 bases and J by 7 bases, 10 bases remained unmatched. CDR3 length equals 14 residues. The CDR3 loop is CSAQTGGGVGELFF. In DNA, the CDR3 is TGCAGTGCCCAGACGGGAGGGGGAGTCGGGGAGCTGTTTTTT.

The CDR3: CASSLGGRSGRRYNEQFF. Here the CDR3 DNA reads TGTGCCAGCAGCTTAGGGGGTAGGAGCGGGAGACGATACAATGAGCAGTTCTTC. This rearrangement joins TRBV11-1 to TRBJ2-1, with TRBD2 identical over 8 bases. The CDR3 sequence is 18 residues long. V shed 1 base, J shed 4 bases, and the junction held 12 bases outside the gene matches. Germline values: CDR1 SGHAT, CDR2 FQDESV (reference sequence).

This clonotype was counted a few times. This sequence joins TRBV3-1 and TRBJ1-2; TRBD1 matches at 8 bases. Germline CDR1 reads LGHDT; CDR2 reads YNNKEL (reference sequence). The CDR3 is 13 amino acids. V lost 4 bases and J lost 6; bases outside the gene matches: 4. The CDR3 DNA reads TGTGCCAGCAGCCTCAGGGGGCGGGATGGCTACACCTTC. Protein sequence: CASSLRGRDGYTF.

The genes are TRBV10-3 and TRBJ2-7, with TRBD2 identical over 7 bases. The V gene's germline CDR1 is ENHRY and CDR2 SYGVKD. CDR3 length equals 13 residues. J gave up 1 base and V 3 bases, and 0 bases lay outside the gene matches. CDR3 DNA sequence: TGTGCCATCAGTGATAGCGGGTCCTACGAGCAGTACTTC. Translating it yields CAISDSGSYEQYF.

This clonotype appeared a few times. The chain uses TRBV15 and TRBJ2-7; D remains unclear. Germline V gene data show CDR1 as LNHNV and CDR2 as YYDKDF (reference sequence). Trimming pared 0 bases from V and 3 bases from J, leaving 9 bases between. The CDR3 runs to 14 residues. This CDR3 is CATSRDLGDYEQYV. CDR3 bases: TGTGCCACCAGCAGAGATCTTGGGGACTACGAGCAGTACGTC.

This clonotype was recorded at least ten times. The chain is built from TRBV12-3 or TRBV12-4 and TRBJ1-5, with D hard to call. Trimming left V 6 bases short and J 5 bases short, with 8 bases between. CDR3 length: 12 amino acids. CDR3 protein: CASRVRDQPQHF. DNA of the CDR3: TGTGCCAGCAGGGTCCGGGATCAGCCCCAGCATTTT.

This clonotype was observed many times. The genes are TRBV5-1 and TRBJ2-7, with unresolved D. Deletions cut 0 bases from V and 4 bases from J, with 11 bases between. Germline V lookup: CDR1 SGHRS, CDR2 YFSETQ. The length of the CDR3 is 14 residues. For the CDR3, the DNA is TGCGCCAGCAGCTTGGTGGGTAGCCAGTACGAGCAGTACTTC. Translation gives CASSLVGSQYEQYF. The full variable domain, its missing parts supplied by reference TRBV5-1 and TRBJ2-7, is KAGVTQTPRYLIKTRGQQVTLSCSPISGHRSVSWYQQTPGQGLQFLFEYFSETQRNKGNFPGRFSGRQFSNSRSEMNVSTLELGDSALYLCASSLVGSQYEQYFGPGTRLTVT.

This clonotype was observed a handful of times. V usage is TRBV18 and J usage is TRBJ2-5, with D possibly TRBD1 on 5 matching bases. V lost 4 bases to trimming and J lost 1 base, with 13 bases between them. CDR1 and CDR2 (germline): KGHSH, LQKENI. This CDR3 region has 15 residues. The CDR3 loop is CASSQGQNPQETQYF. CDR3 nucleotides: TGTGCCAGCTCACAGGGGCAGAATCCCCAAGAGACCCAGTACTTC.

The chain joins TRBV11-2 to TRBJ2-1; TRBD2 matches at 7 bases. This CDR3 region has 17 residues. The germline gives CDR1 SGHAT, CDR2 FQNNGV. The junction had 13 bases not matched to a gene; V was cut back by 4 bases and J by 4 bases. DNA for the CDR3: TGTGCCAGCAGCTCCTTACGGCGGGAGTTTGTTTACAATGAGCAGTTCTTC. Translation: CASSSLRREFVYNEQFF. Using reference TRBV11-2 and TRBJ2-1 for the parts outside the CDR3, the full variable domain is EAGVAQSPRYKIIEKRQSVAFWCNPISGHATLYWYQQILGQGPKLLIQFQNNGVVDDSQLPKDRFSAERLKGVDSTLKIQPAKLEDSAVYLCASSSLRREFVYNEQFFGPGTRLTVL.

The chain recombines TRBV29-1 with TRBJ2-5, with 10 bases that match TRBD1. J was trimmed by 2 bases and V by 6 bases; bases with no gene match: 6. This CDR3 region has 14 residues. CDR1 is SQVTM and CDR2 is ANQGSEA in the germline V gene. CDR3 protein: CSVGTGVRQETQYF. The CDR3, as DNA: TGCAGCGTGGGGACAGGGGTTCGGCAAGAGACCCAGTACTTC.

In this sample, this clonotype turned up a few times. The chain recombines TRBV7-8 with TRBJ1-4; D might be TRBD1 (6 bases). This CDR3 comprises 16 residues. Deletions cut 5 bases from V and 8 bases from J, with 21 bases between. Germline V lookup: CDR1 SGHVS, CDR2 FQNEAQ. CDR3 DNA sequence: TGTGCCAGCAGCATAGAAAACAGGGTTTCACGGGAAAAACTGTTTTTT. Translating gives CASSIENRVSREKLFF. The complete variable domain, with remaining parts taken from reference TRBV7-8 and TRBJ1-4, reads GAGVSQSPRYKVAKRGQDVALRCDPISGHVSLFWYQQALGQGPEFLTYFQNEAQLDKSGLPSDRFFAERPEGSVSTLKIQRTQQEDSAVYLCASSIENRVSREKLFFGSGTQLSVL.

This clonotype was counted only a few times. J is TRBJ2-3 and V is TRBV10-1, with 7 bases identical to TRBD1. This CDR3 comprises 14 residues. With 4 bases clipped from V and 4 bases from J, the junction kept 5 bases outside the gene matches. Per germline, CDR1 WNHNN and CDR2 SYGVQD (reference sequence). CDR3 protein: CASSVRGGPDTQYF. The CDR3 DNA reads TGCGCCAGCAGTGTAAGAGGGGGCCCAGATACGCAGTATTTT.

This clonotype appeared a few times. Relative to the germline gene, one junction end is altered; a read error may explain this. This chain joins TRBV7-7 and TRBJ2-2; D may be TRBD2 (6 bases). CDR3 size: 15 residues. The germline gives CDR1 SSHAT, CDR2 FNYEAQ (reference sequence). The CDR3 here is CASSSGLQGTGELFF. The CDR3 DNA reads TGTGCTAGCAGCTCGGGACTCCAGGGTACCGGGGAGCTGTTTTTT. The full variable domain, rest sourced from reference TRBV7-7 and TRBJ2-2, is GAGVSQSPRYKVTKRGQDVTLRCDPISSHATLYWYQQALGQGPEFLTYFNYEAQPDKSGLPSDRFSAERPEGSISTLTIQRTEQRDSAMYRCASSSGLQGTGELFFGEGSRLTVL.